These 20 T cell receptor beta chains originate from one sample sequenced in a study of T-cell reconstitution after alpha-beta-depleted transplantation in children. Molecular barcoding with unique molecular identifiers was used for the TCRbeta library. TCRdb re-analysed the PCR reads in MiXCR, keeping a single row per CDR3 protein. The table includes under 25,000 distinct CDR3 sequences, roughly 13% detected once. The material was PBMCs, mostly from graft donor cells, obtained 60 days after TCRalphabeta/CD19-depleted stem cell transplant. The receptors derive from a female patient aged 2-9 years who had a stem cell transplant for congenital amegakaryocytic thrombocytopenia, so the T cells may come from the graft donor.

This clonotype came up many times. The gene calls are TRBV20-1 and TRBJ1-5, with unresolved D. V was shortened by 4 bases and J by 3 bases, with 13 bases between the two germline ends. The germline V gene encodes CDR1 DFQATT and CDR2 SNEGSKA (reference sequence). CDR3 length: 14 amino acids. Here the CDR3 reads CSATPNGNNQPQHF. DNA of the CDR3: TGCAGTGCTACTCCCAACGGGAACAATCAGCCCCAGCATTTT.

Ten or more counts support this clonotype. The chain has TRBV5-1 and TRBJ1-2; 7 bases align to TRBD1. After removal of 4 bases from V and 6 bases from J, the junction contained 12 bases not matched to a gene. CDR1 and CDR2 from the germline V gene are SGHRS and YFSETQ. The CDR3 loop spans 15 amino acids. CDR3 sequence: CASSMVNRGRDGYTF. CDR3 coding DNA: TGCGCCAGCAGCATGGTAAACAGGGGAAGGGATGGCTACACCTTC.

Ten or more counts support this clonotype. The genes are TRBV15 and TRBJ2-5; D is perhaps TRBD2 (6 bases). The germline V gene encodes CDR1 LNHNV and CDR2 YYDKDF (reference sequence). This CDR3 contains 15 residues. Between the trimmed V and J ends, which lost 0 bases and 5 bases, there was a span of 13 bases. As DNA, the CDR3 is TGTGCCACCAGCAGAGACGGGGGAGGCGCGGAGACCCAGTACTTC. It yields the protein CATSRDGGGAETQYF.

This clonotype showed up many times. CDR3 amino acids: CASSQPGTNLYEQYF. CDR3 DNA: TGCGCCAGCAGCCAACCAGGGACTAACCTCTACGAGCAGTACTTC. This chain joins TRBV4-1 and TRBJ2-7; 7 bases map to TRBD2. This CDR3 contains 15 residues. CDR1 MGHRA and CDR2 YSYEKL come from the germline V gene. Trimming removed 2 bases from V and 3 bases from J; junction bases left unmatched: 7.

This clonotype showed up many times. CDR3: CASSGRTSGRRFYEQYF. The CDR3 DNA sequence: TGTGCCAGCAGCGGACGAACTAGCGGGAGGAGGTTCTACGAGCAGTACTTC. The V and J genes are TRBV5-4 and TRBJ2-7, with 12 bases fitting TRBD2. Germline CDR1 SGHNT, CDR2 YYREEE (reference sequence). The CDR3 loop spans 17 amino acids. V shed 4 bases and J 3 bases; nucleotides not matched to a gene: 11. The entire variable domain, with the rest obtained from reference TRBV5-4 and TRBJ2-7, is as follows: ETGVTQSPTHLIKTRGQQVTLRCSSQSGHNTVSWYQQALGQGPQFIFQYYREEENGRGNFPPRFSGLQFPNYSSELNVNALELDDSALYLCASSGRTSGRRFYEQYFGPGTRLTVT.

This clonotype was recorded at least ten times. The chain combines TRBV5-1 with TRBJ2-5, with a weak D call TRBD2 (6 bases). V lost 0 bases and J lost 5, with 17 bases in between. CDR3 length: 16 amino acids. CDR1 and CDR2 from the germline V gene are SGHRS and YFSETQ. CDR3 nucleotide sequence: TGCGCCAGCAGCTTGGAGCCTAGCGTAGAGAGGGAGACCCAGTACTTC. Amino acid sequence: CASSLEPSVERETQYF.

This clonotype was observed at least ten times. The chain carries TRBV5-1 and TRBJ2-7; a possible D gene is TRBD2 (5 bases). The CDR3 covers 13 residues. V was pared by 0 bases and J by 6 bases, with 10 bases between. Germline V CDR1 and CDR2: SGHRS, YFSETQ. CDR3 sequence: CASSLGTAGEQYF. The CDR3 DNA reads TGCGCCAGCAGCTTGGGGACGGCGGGCGAGCAGTACTTC.

This clonotype has ten or more counts. The J gene is TRBJ2-2, the V gene TRBV7-9; no clear D gene. Germline values: CDR1 SEHNR, CDR2 FQNEAQ (reference sequence). Trimming cost V 3 bases and J 1 base, with 6 bases left between them. This CDR3 has 14 amino acids. The CDR3 protein is CASSFSMNTGELFF. The CDR3, as DNA: TGTGCCAGCAGCTTCTCCATGAACACCGGGGAGCTGTTTTTT. Full variable domain (missing parts from reference TRBV7-9 and TRBJ2-2): DTGVSQNPRHKITKRGQNVTFRCDPISEHNRLYWYRQTLGQGPEFLTYFQNEAQLEKSRLLSDRFSAERPKGSFSTLEIQRTEQGDSAMYLCASSFSMNTGELFFGEGSRLTVL.

This clonotype rates as medium-sized (0.01 to 0.1%). V usage is TRBV4-3 and J usage is TRBJ1-2, with D unresolved. Trimming stripped 4 bases from V and 4 bases from J, with 10 bases between. CDR3 length equals 13 residues. Germline loops: CDR1 LGHNA, CDR2 YSLEER. In DNA, the CDR3 is TGCGCCAGCAGCCTAAGCCGGGGCTATGGCTACACCTTC. It codes for CASSLSRGYGYTF.

This clonotype was seen many times. The chain links TRBV6-5 to TRBJ1-2; D not resolved. The CDR3 spans 17 residues. Germline CDR1 MNHEY, CDR2 SVGAGI. V lost 2 bases to trimming and J lost 5 bases, with 21 bases between them. CDR3 sequence reads: CASSYPGRTRREYGYTF. In DNA form, the CDR3 reads TGTGCCAGCAGTTACCCCGGACGGACCCGAAGGGAGTATGGCTACACCTTC.

The table lists this clonotype with many counts. The chain uses TRBV7-9 and TRBJ2-6; 8 bases match TRBD1. Germline V gene sequence: CDR1 SEHNR, CDR2 FQNEAQ (reference sequence). V dropped 6 bases and J dropped 3; count of bases not matched to a gene: 7. The CDR3 is made up of 16 amino acids. This chain's CDR3 is CASSIIRGLGANVLTF. The CDR3 DNA follows: TGTGCCAGCAGTATAATCAGGGGGCTTGGGGCCAACGTCCTGACTTTC.

This clonotype showed up many times. The V and J genes are TRBV5-1 and TRBJ1-1; no firm D call. The V and J ends lost 1 base and 1 base respectively, with 8 bases between them. Germline CDR1 and CDR2: SGHRS and YFSETQ. The CDR3 is 14 amino acids. In nucleotides, the CDR3 is TGCGCCAGCAGCTTGCGGTGGGGGAACACTGAAGCTTTCTTT. Residues: CASSLRWGNTEAFF.

The sample holds many counts of this clonotype. V usage is TRBV7-7 and J usage is TRBJ1-1; D is unresolved. The CDR3 runs to 13 residues. The V gene's germline CDR1 is SSHAT and CDR2 FNYEAQ (reference sequence). The V gene lost 5 bases and the J gene lost 6 bases, with 13 bases spanning the gap. This CDR3 reads CASSPSPQAEAFF. CDR3 sequence (DNA): TGTGCCAGCAGCCCATCGCCTCAGGCTGAAGCTTTCTTT.

This clonotype was seen at least ten times. This chain connects TRBV9 to TRBJ2-5; no reliable D call. This CDR3 has 13 residues. Germline CDR1 reads SGDLS; CDR2 reads YYNGEE. V lost 3 bases and J 5 bases, leaving 11 bases between the germline ends. In nucleotides, the CDR3 is TGTGCCAGCAGCGCAAGAGTCAGGGAGACCCAGTACTTC. Translated, it gives CASSARVRETQYF.

The V gene is TRBV2, the J gene TRBJ2-1; D not certain. The V and J ends lost 11 bases and 0 bases respectively, with 29 bases between them. CDR3 size: 19 residues. CDR1 and CDR2 from the germline V gene are SNHLY and FYNNEI. The CDR3 bases are TGTGCCTTCGGCTCGGTTGGGTTTTCGTGGGATCTCTCCTACAATGAGCAGTTCTTC. Protein product: CAFGSVGFSWDLSYNEQFF.

In this sample, this clonotype turned up many times. The genes are TRBV28 and TRBJ2-2, with D tentatively TRBD1 or TRBD2 (5 bases each). V shed 8 bases and J shed 4 bases, with 14 bases lying between them. Germline CDR1 reads MDHEN; CDR2 reads SYDVKM. The CDR3 loop spans 14 amino acids. Here the CDR3 reads CASANRRTTGELFF. CDR3 sequence (DNA): TGTGCCAGCGCGAACAGGAGGACCACCGGGGAGCTGTTTTTT.

This clonotype was observed many times. The V and J genes are TRBV5-1 and TRBJ1-1; 7 bases fit TRBD1. CDR1 and CDR2 from the germline V gene are SGHRS and YFSETQ. The CDR3 is 16 residues long. V was clipped by 4 bases and J by 4 bases; unmatched bases: 13. CDR3 bases: TGCGCCAGCAGCCAGGGCCTACAGGGGAGGAGCACTGAAGCTTTCTTT. Amino acids: CASSQGLQGRSTEAFF. Complete variable domain (other parts from reference TRBV5-1 and TRBJ1-1): KAGVTQTPRYLIKTRGQQVTLSCSPISGHRSVSWYQQTPGQGLQFLFEYFSETQRNKGNFPGRFSGRQFSNSRSEMNVSTLELGDSALYLCASSQGLQGRSTEAFFGQGTRLTVV.

This clonotype was counted at least ten times. This chain joins TRBV12-3 or TRBV12-4 and TRBJ2-7; D remains unclear. Trimming left V 3 bases short and J 3 bases short, with 9 bases between. CDR3 length equals 13 residues. The CDR3 reads CASSFRSGYEQYF. In nucleotides, the CDR3 is TGTGCCAGCAGTTTTAGGTCAGGCTACGAGCAGTACTTC.

This clonotype was detected many times. The chain couples TRBV19 to TRBJ2-7, with 7 nucleotides matching TRBD2. Trimming removed 5 bases from V and 2 bases from J; junction bases left unmatched: 12. The germline V gene has CDR1 LNHDA and CDR2 SQIVND (reference sequence). The CDR3 is 16 amino acids. CDR3 coding DNA: TGTGCCAGTAGTCCGCACCAACTAGCGAGTCCCTACGAGCAGTACTTC. Its translation: CASSPHQLASPYEQYF.

Many counts were recorded for this clonotype. The J gene is TRBJ2-1, the V gene TRBV20-1; possible D gene TRBD1, 6 bases. The germline V gene encodes CDR1 DFQATT and CDR2 SNEGSKA (reference sequence). The CDR3 length is 13 residues. The CDR3 coding sequence is TGCAGCAGAGGGGGTTACGGATACAATGAGCAGTTCTTC. Translation: CSRGGYGYNEQFF.